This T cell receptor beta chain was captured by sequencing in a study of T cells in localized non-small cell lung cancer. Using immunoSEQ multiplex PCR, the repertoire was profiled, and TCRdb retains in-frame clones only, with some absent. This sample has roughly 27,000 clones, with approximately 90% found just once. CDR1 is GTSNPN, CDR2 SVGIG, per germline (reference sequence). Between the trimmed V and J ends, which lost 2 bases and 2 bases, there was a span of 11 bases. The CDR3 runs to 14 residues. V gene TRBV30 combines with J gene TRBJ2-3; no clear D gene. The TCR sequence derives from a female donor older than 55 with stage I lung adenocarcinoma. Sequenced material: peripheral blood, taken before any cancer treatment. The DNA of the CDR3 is TGTGCCTGGAGTTACACCTTATTCACAGATACGCAGTATTTT. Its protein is CAWSYTLFTDTQYF.